This T cell receptor (beta chain) derives from a study of shared clonotypes between healthy human individuals. Concerning this clone: Its antigen is currently unknown.

Every one of the donors was a Caucasian adult that lived in Nashville, Tennessee. General study findings and limits: Lower generation probabilities were found for non-shared clonotypes than for those shared by all four donors.

Germline V gives CDR1 SGHVS, CDR2 FNYEAQ. V lost 1 base, J lost 0 bases, and 4 bases lay in between. CDR3 length: 14 amino acids. Clones were read by immunoSEQ multiplex PCR, and TCRdb kept only the in-frame ones, dropping some. The table includes millions of clones, 95% detected once. The chain uses TRBV7-6 and TRBJ1-3; no firm D call. Sequenced sample: naive CD4+ T cells sorted from blood. Sample subset: CD45RA+ positively selected. The source is a man aged 18 to 30 in good health. The CDR3 sequence is CASSLEVSGNTIYF. The CDR3, as DNA: TGTGCCAGCAGCTTAGAAGTCTCTGGAAACACCATATATTTT.